This T cell receptor (beta chain) was found in a study of blood T cell repertoires in COVID-19. This clone has a single count. TCRdb keeps only in-frame clones here, not all; method: immunoSEQ multiplex PCR. The data hold 450,000 to 500,000 clones, with approximately 90% observed a single time. The V gene lost 0 bases and the J gene lost 6 bases, with 6 bases spanning the gap. The CDR3 covers 13 residues. The V gene's germline CDR1 is SGHAT and CDR2 FQNNGV. The chain recombines TRBV11-2 with TRBJ1-5, with no clear D. The TCR originated in a woman aged 55-69 years who had recovered from COVID-19. Material: PBMCs or T cells enriched from blood (not recorded which). The CDR3 spells CASSLDLGQPQHF. For the CDR3, the DNA is TGTGCCAGCAGCTTAGATCTAGGTCAGCCCCAGCATTTT.